One sample yielded the 24 T cell receptor beta chains listed below, sequenced in a study of blood T cell repertoires in COVID-19. Data came from immunoSEQ multiplex PCR; TCRdb stores just in-frame clones and leaves some out. The data show 380,000 or so clones, with about four fifths seen just once and around 1% held by the top ten. Sequenced material: peripheral blood. Every receptor here comes from a human donor with acute or convalescent COVID-19. The donor label of this sample is uncertain.

J is TRBJ1-1 and V is TRBV3-1 (or the pseudogene TRBV3-2); possibly TRBD1 for D (6 bases). The germline V gene has CDR1 LGHDT and CDR2 YNNKEL (reference sequence). CDR3 length: 13 amino acids. V dropped 7 bases and J dropped 1 base, with 10 bases sitting between them. CDR3 loop: CASKGGWNTEAFF. CDR3 bases: TGTGCCAGCAAGGGGGGGTGGAACACTGAAGCTTTCTTT.

The gene calls are TRBV7-9 and TRBJ2-5; perhaps TRBD1 as D (5 bases). The CDR3 contains 12 residues. Germline V lookup: CDR1 SEHNR, CDR2 FQNEAQ (reference sequence). V lost 8 bases and J 5 bases, leaving 12 bases between the germline ends. DNA for the CDR3: TGTGCCAGCTGGGGCCCTGCGGAGACCCAGTACTTC. Translating gives CASWGPAETQYF.

This clone was observed a handful of times. The chain employs TRBV18 and TRBJ1-1; possibly TRBD1 for D (6 bases). The CDR3 runs to 16 residues. Trimming pared 1 base from V and 0 bases from J, leaving 12 bases between. The germline V gene has CDR1 KGHSH and CDR2 LQKENI. DNA of the CDR3: TGTGCCAGCTCACCACGGCCAGGGGCCATGAACACTGAAGCTTTCTTT. It translates to CASSPRPGAMNTEAFF.

This rearrangement joins TRBV5-4 to TRBJ1-1, with a possible D match to TRBD1 (5 bases). Trimming stripped 3 bases from V and 1 base from J, with 7 bases between. The CDR3 has 13 amino acids. Germline CDR1 SGHNT, CDR2 YYREEE (reference sequence). The DNA of the CDR3 is TGTGCCAGCAGCTCGACAGCGAACACTGAAGCTTTCTTT. As protein: CASSSTANTEAFF.

V is TRBV10-3 and J is TRBJ2-4, with D uncertain. V was cut by 3 bases and J by 1 base, with 4 bases left in between. CDR3 length equals 13 residues. CDR1 ENHRY and CDR2 SYGVKD come from the germline V gene. The CDR3 loop is CAISDFAKNIQYF. CDR3 nucleotide sequence: TGTGCCATCAGTGACTTTGCCAAAAACATTCAGTACTTC.

V usage is TRBV30 and J usage is TRBJ2-7, with 7 bases fitting TRBD2. In germline, CDR1 is GTSNPN, CDR2 SVGIG (reference sequence). After removal of 2 bases from V and 0 bases from J, the junction contained 13 bases not matched to a gene. This CDR3 contains 17 residues. The CDR3 nucleotides are TGTGCCTGGAGTTCGCCGACTAGCCTCCTAAGCTCCTACGAGCAGTACTTC. Its protein is CAWSSPTSLLSSYEQYF.

This chain joins TRBV30 and TRBJ1-3; a weak D match, TRBD1 (5 bases). V was cut by 2 bases and J by 1 base, with 12 bases left in between. The CDR3 runs to 15 residues. The germline CDR1 and CDR2 sequences are GTSNPN and SVGIG (reference sequence). Written as DNA, the CDR3 is TGTGCCTGGAGTCCGGGACTGACTTCTGGAAACACCATATATTTT. Its protein product is CAWSPGLTSGNTIYF.

The chain uses TRBV6-6 and TRBJ1-2, with D tentatively TRBD1 (5 bases). This CDR3 region has 13 residues. Trimming shortened V by 5 bases and J by 4 bases, and 11 bases separated the two germline ends. Germline loops: CDR1 MNHNY, CDR2 SVGAGI (reference sequence). CDR3 amino acids: CASSLMGPYGYTF. Written as DNA, the CDR3 is TGTGCCAGCAGTCTGATGGGGCCCTATGGCTACACCTTC.

The V call is TRBV23-1, the J call TRBJ1-2; 7 bases are shared with TRBD1. TRBV23-1 is an ORF for which the function is uncertain. Trimming cost V 4 bases and J 3 bases; bases outside gene matches: 14. The CDR3 covers 17 residues. The CDR3 sequence is CASSLLAQGEVHYGYTF. The CDR3 coding sequence is TGCGCCAGCAGTCTCTTGGCCCAGGGGGAGGTCCACTATGGCTACACCTTC.

The genes are TRBV19 and TRBJ2-6; maybe TRBD1 (5 bases). This CDR3 is built from 17 residues. The V end lost 4 bases, the J end lost 0 bases, and 13 bases lay between the germline ends. Germline V gives CDR1 LNHDA, CDR2 SQIVND (reference sequence). Here the CDR3 reads CASSRTKVSSGANVLTF. DNA of the CDR3: TGTGCCAGTAGTAGGACAAAAGTAAGCTCTGGGGCCAACGTCCTGACTTTC.

V gene TRBV14 combines with J gene TRBJ1-1; a possible D gene is TRBD1 (5 bases). This CDR3 is built from 13 residues. Trimming took off 4 bases at V and 7 bases at J, with 13 bases between the two ends. Germline values: CDR1 SGHDN, CDR2 FVKESK. The CDR3 coding sequence is TGTGCCAGCAGCCTACAGGCTTCCGGTGAAGCTTTCTTT. Its translation is CASSLQASGEAFF.

V and J are TRBV30 and TRBJ1-5; D is possibly TRBD1 (6 bases). This CDR3 spans 14 amino acids. The V end was cut by 5 bases, the J end by 3 bases, with 14 bases between. Germline V gene sequence: CDR1 GTSNPN, CDR2 SVGIG (reference sequence). CDR3 coding DNA: TGTGCCTGGTCCACAGGGTTTTTCAATCAGCCCCAGCATTTT. The encoded protein is CAWSTGFFNQPQHF.

This rearrangement joins TRBV3-1 (or the pseudogene TRBV3-2) to TRBJ1-1; D not resolved. Germline lookup yields CDR1 LGHDT and CDR2 YNNKEL (reference sequence). V lost 2 bases, J lost 0 bases, and 4 bases lay in between. The CDR3 is made up of 13 amino acids. The CDR3 bases are TGTGCCAGCAGCCAATCGTTGAACACTGAAGCTTTCTTT. This translates into CASSQSLNTEAFF.

V usage is TRBV3-1 (or the pseudogene TRBV3-2) and J usage is TRBJ2-7; TRBD2 is a possible D gene (5 bases). V was trimmed by 4 bases and J by 10 bases, leaving 17 bases between them. Per germline, CDR1 LGHDT and CDR2 YNNKEL (reference sequence). This CDR3 contains 13 residues. In DNA, the CDR3 is TGTGCCAGCAGCCGTAGTAGGACTGGAAGCCAGTACTTC. It codes for CASSRSRTGSQYF.

The rearrangement uses TRBV28 and TRBJ2-7; possible D gene TRBD1, 6 bases. CDR1 is MDHEN, CDR2 SYDVKM, per germline. The CDR3 is 15 residues long. With 7 bases removed from V and 0 bases from J, the gap between germline ends came to 16 bases. The CDR3 DNA reads as TGTGCCAGCACCCTGGACAGTTCCAGCTCCTACGAGCAGTACTTC. Protein: CASTLDSSSSYEQYF.

The chain carries TRBV11-2 and TRBJ2-7; TRBD2 might be the D (5 bases). The CDR3 spans 14 residues. Germline V gives CDR1 SGHAT, CDR2 FQNNGV. Trimming took off 1 base at V and 3 bases at J, with 10 bases between the two ends. For the CDR3, the DNA is TGTGCCAGCAGCTTAGTACGGGGAAACTACGAGCAGTACTTC. It specifies CASSLVRGNYEQYF. The variable domain in full, with the rest retrieved from reference TRBV11-2 and TRBJ2-7, is EAGVAQSPRYKIIEKRQSVAFWCNPISGHATLYWYQQILGQGPKLLIQFQNNGVVDDSQLPKDRFSAERLKGVDSTLKIQPAKLEDSAVYLCASSLVRGNYEQYFGPGTRLTVT.

CDR3 sequence (DNA): TGTGCCAGCAGCCAAGTGACAGCTGGAAACACCATATATTTT. Translation: CASSQVTAGNTIYF. The rearrangement links TRBV14 to TRBJ1-3, with a possible D match to TRBD1 (5 bases). Per the germline V gene, CDR1 is SGHDN and CDR2 is FVKESK. CDR3 size: 14 residues. The V end lost 1 base, the J end lost 2 bases, and 6 bases lay between the germline ends.

This clone was seen a single time. This chain joins TRBV4-2 and TRBJ1-1, with TRBD1 as a possible D gene (6 bases). With 3 bases removed from V and 4 bases from J, the gap between germline ends came to 12 bases. CDR3 length: 14 amino acids. Germline lookup yields CDR1 LGHNA and CDR2 YNFKEQ. The CDR3 region has the DNA TGTGCCAGCAGCCAGGTCCGACAGGCCACTGAAGCTTTCTTT. Translated: CASSQVRQATEAFF.

The rearrangement joins TRBV5-3 to TRBJ2-1, with 10 positions matching TRBD2. TRBV5-3 is an ORF, and what it does is uncertain. CDR3 size: 19 residues. The V gene end was trimmed by 4 bases and the J gene end by 6 bases; junction bases not matched to a gene: 19. Here the CDR3 DNA reads TGTGCCAGAAGCGCCCAAGCGGGGGGGCCACCTAGTATCAGCAATGAGCAGTTCTTC. Amino acid sequence: CARSAQAGGPPSISNEQFF.

This chain connects TRBV28 to TRBJ1-5; D is undetermined. The germline V gene encodes CDR1 MDHEN and CDR2 SYDVKM. V was cut by 3 bases and J by 0 bases, with 12 bases left in between. The CDR3 spans 16 residues. This CDR3 is CASSFEGLRSNQPQHF. In DNA, the CDR3 is TGTGCCAGCAGTTTCGAGGGATTACGTAGCAATCAGCCCCAGCATTTT.

The chain links TRBV7-9 to TRBJ2-5; D might be TRBD2 (6 bases). There are 14 residues in the CDR3. V was pared by 4 bases and J by 9 bases, with 18 bases between. Germline V gene data show CDR1 as SEHNR and CDR2 as FQNEAQ (reference sequence). DNA of the CDR3: TGTGCCAGCAGCTCCTCTAGCGTAAGCCGATCCCAGTACTTC. Translating gives CASSSSSVSRSQYF.

This clone was observed a single time. This chain links TRBV9 with TRBJ2-7; unclear D gene. The germline V and J ends were trimmed by 3 bases and 6 bases, with 10 bases remaining between them. Germline assignment: CDR1 SGDLS and CDR2 YYNGEE. CDR3 length: 12 residues. Here the CDR3 reads CASSATVSEQYF. The CDR3, as DNA: TGTGCCAGCAGCGCCACAGTTTCCGAGCAGTACTTC.

The gene calls are TRBV7-9 and TRBJ1-6, with D hard to call. Germline CDR1 SEHNR, CDR2 FQNEAQ (reference sequence). Between the trimmed V and J ends, which lost 6 bases and 4 bases, there was a span of 4 bases. This CDR3 region has 12 residues. The CDR3 nucleotides read TGTGCCAGCAGTCATTATAATTCACCCCTCCACTTT. The encoded protein is CASSHYNSPLHF.

V and J are TRBV27 and TRBJ1-1; D uncertain. CDR3 length: 13 residues. V gave up 5 bases and J gave up 0 bases, with 7 bases separating them. The germline V gene encodes CDR1 MNHEY and CDR2 SMNVEV (reference sequence). The CDR3 is CASSTLLNTEAFF. The CDR3 nucleotides are TGTGCCAGCAGTACGCTACTGAACACTGAAGCTTTCTTT.